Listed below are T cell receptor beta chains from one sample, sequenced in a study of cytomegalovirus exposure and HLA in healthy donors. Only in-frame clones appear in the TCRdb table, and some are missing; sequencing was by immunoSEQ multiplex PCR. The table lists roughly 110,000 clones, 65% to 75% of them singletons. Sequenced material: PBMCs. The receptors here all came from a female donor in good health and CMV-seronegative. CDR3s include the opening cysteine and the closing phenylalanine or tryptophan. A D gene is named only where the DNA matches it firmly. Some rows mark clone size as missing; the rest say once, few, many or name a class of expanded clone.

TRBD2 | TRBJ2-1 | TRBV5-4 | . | TGTGCCAGCAGCCTACCGGGACTAGCGTCAGATGAGCAGTTCTTC | CASSLPGLASDEQFF
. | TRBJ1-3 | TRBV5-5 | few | TGTGCCAGCAGCGAGGGCCCTGTCTCTGGAAACACCATATATTTT | CASSEGPVSGNTIYF
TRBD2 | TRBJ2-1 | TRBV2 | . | TGTGCCAGCAGTGTATACGGGACTAGCAGAAACAATGAGCAGTTCTTC | CASSVYGTSRNNEQFF
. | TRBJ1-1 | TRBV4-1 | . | TGCGCCAGCAGCCAACGTTCGACAGCCCTGAACACTGAAGCTTTCTTT | CASSQRSTALNTEAFF
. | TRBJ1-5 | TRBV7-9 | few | TGTGCCAGCAGCTTAGGGGGAGGGAGCAATCAGCCCCAGCATTTT | CASSLGGGSNQPQHF
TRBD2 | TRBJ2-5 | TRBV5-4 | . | TGTGCCAGCAGAAGCCGACTAGCGGGAGGTCAAGAGACCCAGTACTTC | CASRSRLAGGQETQYF
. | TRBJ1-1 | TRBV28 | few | TGTGCCAGCAGTCCAGCGGGGGCCGGGGGCACTGAAGCTTTCTTT | CASSPAGAGGTEAFF
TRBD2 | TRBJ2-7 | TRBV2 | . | TGTGCCAGCAGAGGGACTAGCGGCCACTACGAGCAGTACTTC | CASRGTSGHYEQYF
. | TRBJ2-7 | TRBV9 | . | TGTGCCAGCAGCGCCAGCGGGACAGGAATAGGTGAGCAGTACTTC | CASSASGTGIGEQYF
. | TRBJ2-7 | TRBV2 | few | TGTGCCAGCTCTATAAGCTACGAGCAGTACTTC | CASSISYEQYF
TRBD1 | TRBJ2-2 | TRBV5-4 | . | TGTGCCAGCAGTCCTGCCGGGACAGGGTTCACCGGGGAGCTGTTTTTT | CASSPAGTGFTGELFF
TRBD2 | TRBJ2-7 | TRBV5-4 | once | TGTGCCAGCAGCTTGGGTGGGGGGGGGACTAGCGCTACCTACGAGCAGTACTTC | CASSLGGGGTSATYEQYF
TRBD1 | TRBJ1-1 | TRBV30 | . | TGTGCCTGGAGACGGGGGACAGAGAACACTGAAGCTTTCTTT | CAWRRGTENTEAFF
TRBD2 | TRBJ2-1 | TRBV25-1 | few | TGTGCCAGCACCTCTCTCGGGACTAGCGGTCGTAATGAGCAGTTCTTC | CASTSLGTSGRNEQFF
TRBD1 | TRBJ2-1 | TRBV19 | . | TGTGCCAGTAGTTTTACAGGGGGCGCGAGCTCCTACAATGAGCAGTTCTTC | CASSFTGGASSYNEQFF
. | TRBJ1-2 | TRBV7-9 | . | TGTGCCAGCAGCCCGGCCGGGGGGCGGGGCTATGGCTACACCTTC | CASSPAGGRGYGYTF
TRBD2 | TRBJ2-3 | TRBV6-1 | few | TGTGCCAGCAGCCCTGGGGCGGGAGAAACCGATACGCAGTATTTT | CASSPGAGETDTQYF
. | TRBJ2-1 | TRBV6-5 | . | TGTGCCAGCTGGTCCAGCGACCACTCCTACAATGAGCAGTTCTTC | CASWSSDHSYNEQFF
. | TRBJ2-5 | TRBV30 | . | TGTGCCTGGGACGCGGGACAGATCCAAGAGACCCAGTACTTC | CAWDAGQIQETQYF
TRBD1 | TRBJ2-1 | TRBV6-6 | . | TGTGCCAGCAGGCCGACAGGGGCCCTATACAATGAGCAGTTCTTC | CASRPTGALYNEQFF
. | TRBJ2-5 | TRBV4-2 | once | TGTGCCAGCAGCCAGCGGACTTATAAGGAGGGGGAGACCCAGTACTTC | CASSQRTYKEGETQYF
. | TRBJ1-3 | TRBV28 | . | TGTGCCAGCAGCCCGAACAGGGCCGTCTCTGGAAACACCATATATTTT | CASSPNRAVSGNTIYF
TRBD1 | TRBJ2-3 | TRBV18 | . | TGTGCCAGCTCACGACAGGGACAGACAGATACGCAGTATTTT | CASSRQGQTDTQYF
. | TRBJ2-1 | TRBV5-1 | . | TGCGCCAGCAGCGTCGGAGGGCCGGGAGTTTTCGGCAATGAGCAGTTCTTC | CASSVGGPGVFGNEQFF
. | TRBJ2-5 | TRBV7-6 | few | TGTGCCAGCACCGCGCTCAGACTCCACGAGGAGACCCAGTACTTC | CASTALRLHEETQYF
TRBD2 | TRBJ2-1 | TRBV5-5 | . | TGTGCCAGCAGTAGAATTACTAGCGGGTTAAGCTCCTACAATGAGCAGTTCTTC | CASSRITSGLSSYNEQFF
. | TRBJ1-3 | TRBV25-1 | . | TGTGCCAGCAGCCTTGGCTTACAACGTGGAAACACCATATATTTT | CASSLGLQRGNTIYF
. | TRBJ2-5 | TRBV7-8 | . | TGTGCCAGCAGCGCTCGGGTCAGGGGTCCGAGGGGAGAGACCCAGTACTTC | CASSARVRGPRGETQYF
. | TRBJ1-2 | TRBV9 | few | TGTGCCAGCAGCCTCGGACAGCATGGCTACACCTTC | CASSLGQHGYTF
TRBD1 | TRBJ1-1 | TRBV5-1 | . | TGCGCCAGCAGTGGGACAGTTAACACTGAAGCTTTCTTT | CASSGTVNTEAFF
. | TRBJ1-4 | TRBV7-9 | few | TGTGCCAGCAGCTTAGAAGGTCACAGGAAGGTGATTTGGGAAAAACTGTTTTTT | CASSLEGHRKVIWEKLFF
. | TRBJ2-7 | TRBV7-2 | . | TGTGCCAGCAGCTTTCAGGGCTCAGCCTACGAGCAGTACTTC | CASSFQGSAYEQYF
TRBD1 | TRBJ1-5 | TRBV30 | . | TGTGCCTGGAGTGTAGGGACAGGGAAGCCCCAGCATTTT | CAWSVGTGKPQHF
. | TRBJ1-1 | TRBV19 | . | TGTGCCAGTAGTATGGGGGGTTCGGACACTGAAGCTTTCTTT | CASSMGGSDTEAFF
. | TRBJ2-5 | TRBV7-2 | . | TGTGCCAGCAGCTTAGGGCTCAGGGGCATTAGGCAGACCCAGTACTTC | CASSLGLRGIRQTQYF
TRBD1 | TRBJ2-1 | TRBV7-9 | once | TGTGCCAGCAGCTCGGGACAGCCTTTTTACAATGAGCAGTTCTTC | CASSSGQPFYNEQFF
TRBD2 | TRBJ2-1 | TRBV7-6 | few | TGTGCCAGCAGCCCAACCGGGACTAGCGGGAGGGCCAATCGCAATGAGCAGTTCTTC | CASSPTGTSGRANRNEQFF
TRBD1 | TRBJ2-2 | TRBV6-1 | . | TGTGCCGTACACAGGGGAACCGGGGAGCTGTTTTTT | CAVHRGTGELFF
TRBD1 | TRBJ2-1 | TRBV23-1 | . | TGCGCCAGCAGTCAAAAGGACAGGGGGCGCAATGAGCAGTTCTTC | CASSQKDRGRNEQFF
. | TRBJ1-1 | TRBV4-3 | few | TGCGCCAGCAGCCAAGATCAGGGATCAACAGGGAACACTGAAGCTTTCTTT | CASSQDQGSTGNTEAFF
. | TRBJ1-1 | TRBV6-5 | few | TGTGCCAGCAGTTACGACTACGACAACACTGAAGCTTTCTTT | CASSYDYDNTEAFF
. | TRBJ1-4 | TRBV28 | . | TGTGCCAGCAATCGGGGCAGGGGTTTTGAAAAACTGTTTTTT | CASNRGRGFEKLFF
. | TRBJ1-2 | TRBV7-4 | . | TGTGCCAGCACAATGAGTCCGAACGCTAACTATGGCTACACCTTC | CASTMSPNANYGYTF